This T cell receptor beta chain was sequenced during a study of T cells expressing NK-cell markers. The CDR3 covers 13 residues. TCRdb reworked the 5' RACE reads into one entry per CDR3 protein, no DNA. This table holds just under 150,000 distinct CDR3 sequences. The chain couples TRBV12-3 or TRBV12-4 to TRBJ1-5; TCRdb names TRBD1, which stays unverified in the absence of DNA. The receptor's source is a man younger than 35 in good health. Sample: blood T cells: a sorted CD56 or NKG2C T cell subset, CD4+ or CD8+ T cells, or bulk PBMC T cells (not recorded which). CDR3 region: CASSLVPGQPQHF.